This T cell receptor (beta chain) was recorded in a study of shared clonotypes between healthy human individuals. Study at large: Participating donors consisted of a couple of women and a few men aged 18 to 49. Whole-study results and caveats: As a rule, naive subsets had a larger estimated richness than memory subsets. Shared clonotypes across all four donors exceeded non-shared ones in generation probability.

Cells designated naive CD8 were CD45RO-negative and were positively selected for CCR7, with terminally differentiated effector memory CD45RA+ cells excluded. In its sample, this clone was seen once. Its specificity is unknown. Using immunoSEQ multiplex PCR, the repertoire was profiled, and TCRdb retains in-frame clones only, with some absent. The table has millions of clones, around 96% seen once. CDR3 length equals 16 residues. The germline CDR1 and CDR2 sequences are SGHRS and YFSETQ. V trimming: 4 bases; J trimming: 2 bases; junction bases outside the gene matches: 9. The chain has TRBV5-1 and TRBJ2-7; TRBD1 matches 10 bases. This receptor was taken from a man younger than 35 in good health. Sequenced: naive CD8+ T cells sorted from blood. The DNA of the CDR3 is TGCGCCAGCAGCCCTCGGGACAGGGGTCTCCCCTACGAGCAGTACTTC. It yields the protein CASSPRDRGLPYEQYF.